These 10 T cell receptor beta chains share one sample of origin, sequenced in a study of cytomegalovirus exposure and HLA in healthy donors. With 60 Vbeta and 13 Jbeta primers, the PCR was carried out. The repertoire was sequenced with immunoSEQ multiplex PCR; TCRdb's copy has only in-frame clones and lacks some. Of about 140,000 clones detected, about 64% appear once; the ten largest clones hold around 4.2%. Sequenced sample: PBMCs. These TCRs come from a man between 60 and 75 years old in good health and CMV-seronegative.

The rearrangement joins TRBV19 to TRBJ2-1; the match to TRBD1 covers 8 bases. J gave up 11 bases and V 4 bases, and 10 bases lay outside the gene matches. The CDR3 is 14 residues long. Germline CDR1 reads LNHDA; CDR2 reads SQIVND (reference sequence). The CDR3 loop reads CASSTGQGGPKQFF. The CDR3 DNA follows: TGTGCCAGTAGTACAGGACAGGGTGGCCCAAAGCAGTTCTTC.

The V call is TRBV7-9, the J call TRBJ2-3, with 12 nucleotides matching TRBD2. This CDR3 has 16 amino acids. Trimming cost V 5 bases and J 5 bases; bases outside gene matches: 8. Germline V gene lookup returns CDR1 SEHNR and CDR2 FQNEAQ (reference sequence). The CDR3 DNA is TGTGCCAGCAGCCGCGGGACTAGCGGGCCGGGAGATACGCAGTATTTT. Its translation: CASSRGTSGPGDTQYF.

The gene calls are TRBV29-1 and TRBJ2-7; 7 bases are a match to TRBD1. CDR3 length: 17 residues. CDR1 is SQVTM, CDR2 ANQGSEA, per germline. Unmatched junction bases numbered 16, after V lost 1 base and J lost 4 bases. CDR3 in DNA: TGCAGCGTTGAAGGCAATGGACAGGTCTCTTTTCTTTACGAGCAGTACTTC. This codes for CSVEGNGQVSFLYEQYF.

The genes are TRBV27 and TRBJ1-5; maybe TRBD1 (5 bases). This CDR3 comprises 15 residues. CDR1 MNHEY and CDR2 SMNVEV come from the germline V gene (reference sequence). V gave up 0 bases and J gave up 7 bases, with 13 bases separating them. The CDR3 sequence is CASSLSFREDQPQHF. The CDR3 bases are TGTGCCAGCAGTTTATCGTTCAGGGAAGACCAGCCCCAGCATTTT.

V gene TRBV11-2 combines with J gene TRBJ1-4; 9 bases map to TRBD1. The V segment lost 0 bases and the J segment 7 bases; nucleotides outside the gene matches: 3. Germline V lookup: CDR1 SGHAT, CDR2 FQNNGV. The length of the CDR3 is 15 residues. The CDR3 nucleotides read TGTGCCAGCAGCTTAGATATGACAGGGGGTGAAAAACTGTTTTTT. Encoded protein: CASSLDMTGGEKLFF.

For the CDR3, the DNA is TGTGCCAGCAACCACAGGGCCTTTAATGAAAAACTGTTTTTT. Encoded protein: CASNHRAFNEKLFF. This chain links TRBV28 with TRBJ1-4, with D possibly TRBD1 on 6 matching bases. CDR3 length equals 14 residues. Trimming removed 7 bases from V and 4 bases from J, with 13 bases in between. CDR1 and CDR2 from the germline V gene are MDHEN and SYDVKM.

The gene calls are TRBV27 and TRBJ2-1; D possibly corresponds to TRBD2 (6 bases). V was cut by 5 bases and J by 7 bases, with 27 bases left in between. This CDR3 has 18 amino acids. From germline, CDR1 is MNHEY and CDR2 SMNVEV (reference sequence). Here the CDR3 DNA reads TGTGCCAGCAGTGGCCCCTTTTTCCTGGGACTCACGGGAAATGAGCAGTTCTTC. Translated, it gives CASSGPFFLGLTGNEQFF.

The rearrangement uses TRBV27 and TRBJ1-6; 7 bases fit TRBD1. CDR3 size: 16 residues. With V trimmed by 3 bases and J by 4 bases, 6 bases remained unmatched. Germline V lookup: CDR1 MNHEY, CDR2 SMNVEV (reference sequence). The CDR3: CASSFSKQGYNSPLHF. The DNA of the CDR3 is TGTGCCAGCAGTTTCTCCAAACAGGGGTATAATTCACCCCTCCACTTT.

The gene calls are TRBV6-4 and TRBJ1-2; 9 nucleotides match TRBD1. Germline V gene data show CDR1 as MRHNA and CDR2 as SNTAGT. The V and J ends lost 6 bases and 2 bases, in that order; junction bases with no gene match: 13. This CDR3 is built from 17 residues. CDR3 bases: TGTGCCAGCAGCCTACACGACTCGACAGGGGGGAACTATGGCTACACCTTC. This encodes CASSLHDSTGGNYGYTF.

The chain uses TRBV5-6 and TRBJ2-1, with TRBD1 as a possible D gene (5 bases). The CDR3 runs to 17 residues. Trimming pared 2 bases from V and 0 bases from J, leaving 15 bases between. Germline V gene lookup returns CDR1 SGHDT and CDR2 YYEEEE. CDR3 residues: CASSFDSSFSSYNEQFF. Here the CDR3 DNA reads TGTGCCAGCAGCTTCGACAGTAGTTTTAGCTCCTACAATGAGCAGTTCTTC.